This T cell receptor beta chain was retrieved from a study of blood T cell repertoires in COVID-19. This clone was picked up a small number of times. This CDR3 comprises 15 residues. Germline CDR1 is SGHDN and CDR2 is FVKESK. V was pared by 1 base and J by 0 bases, with 4 bases between. Per the authors' pipeline: Amplification of reference gene primers was used by the study to estimate nucleated cell counts. Method: immunoSEQ multiplex PCR; TCRdb's copy keeps in-frame clones and lacks some. V and J calls and clone size are those listed in that table; D and trimming were worked out from the DNA. The table shows over 50,000 clones, with 91% occurring only once.

The sequencing sample was made of peripheral blood. V gene TRBV14 combines with J gene TRBJ2-6; the D is unclear. This receptor was obtained from a man aged 45 to 65 with active COVID-19. CDR3 sequence (DNA): TGTGCCAGCAGCCAAGTCAGCTCTGGGGCCAACGTCCTGACTTTC. Protein product: CASSQVSSGANVLTF.